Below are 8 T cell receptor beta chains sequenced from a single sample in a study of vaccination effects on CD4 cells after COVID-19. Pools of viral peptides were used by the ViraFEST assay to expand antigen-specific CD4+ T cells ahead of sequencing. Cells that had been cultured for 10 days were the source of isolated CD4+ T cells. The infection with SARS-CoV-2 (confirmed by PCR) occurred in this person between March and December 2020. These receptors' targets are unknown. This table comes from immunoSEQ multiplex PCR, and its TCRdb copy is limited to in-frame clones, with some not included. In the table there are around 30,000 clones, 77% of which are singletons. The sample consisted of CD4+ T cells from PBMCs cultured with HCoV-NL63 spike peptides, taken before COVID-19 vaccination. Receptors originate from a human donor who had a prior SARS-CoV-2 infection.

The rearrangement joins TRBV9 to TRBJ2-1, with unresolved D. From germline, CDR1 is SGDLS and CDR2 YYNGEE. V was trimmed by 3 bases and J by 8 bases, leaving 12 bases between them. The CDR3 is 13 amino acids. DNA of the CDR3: TGTGCCAGCAGCGCGAGCCTCAGGTATGAGCAGTTCTTC. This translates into CASSASLRYEQFF.

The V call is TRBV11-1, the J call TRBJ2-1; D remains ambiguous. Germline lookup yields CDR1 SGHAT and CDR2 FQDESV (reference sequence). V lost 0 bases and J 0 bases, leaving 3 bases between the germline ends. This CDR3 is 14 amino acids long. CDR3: CASSLASSYNEQFF. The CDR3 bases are TGTGCCAGCAGCTTAGCTAGCTCCTACAATGAGCAGTTCTTC.

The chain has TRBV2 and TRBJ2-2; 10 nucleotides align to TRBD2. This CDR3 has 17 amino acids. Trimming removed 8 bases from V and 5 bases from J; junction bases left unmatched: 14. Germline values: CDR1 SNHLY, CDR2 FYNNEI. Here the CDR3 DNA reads TGTGCCAGCGCCCGACCCAGCGGGGGGGGAGGGACCGGGGAGCTGTTTTTT. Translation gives CASARPSGGGGTGELFF.

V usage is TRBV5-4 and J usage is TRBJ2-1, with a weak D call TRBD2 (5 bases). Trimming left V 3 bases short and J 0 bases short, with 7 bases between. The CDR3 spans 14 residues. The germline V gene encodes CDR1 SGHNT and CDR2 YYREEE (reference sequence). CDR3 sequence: CASSSGDSYNEQFF. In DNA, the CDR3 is TGTGCCAGCAGCTCCGGGGACTCCTACAATGAGCAGTTCTTC. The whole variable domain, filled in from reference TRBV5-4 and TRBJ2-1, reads ETGVTQSPTHLIKTRGQQVTLRCSSQSGHNTVSWYQQALGQGPQFIFQYYREEENGRGNFPPRFSGLQFPNYSSELNVNALELDDSALYLCASSSGDSYNEQFFGPGTRLTVL.

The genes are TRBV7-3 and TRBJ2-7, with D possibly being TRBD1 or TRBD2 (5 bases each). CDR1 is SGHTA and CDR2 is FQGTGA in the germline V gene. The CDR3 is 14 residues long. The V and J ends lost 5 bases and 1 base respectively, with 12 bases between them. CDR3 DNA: TGTGCCAGCAGCCCGGACTGGGGGTCCTACGAGCAGTACTTC. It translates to CASSPDWGSYEQYF.

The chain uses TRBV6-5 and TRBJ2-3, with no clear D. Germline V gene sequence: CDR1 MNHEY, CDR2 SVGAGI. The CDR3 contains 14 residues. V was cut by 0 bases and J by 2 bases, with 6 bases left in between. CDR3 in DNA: TGTGCCAGCAGTTACTCGCCAGCCACAGATACGCAGTATTTT. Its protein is CASSYSPATDTQYF.

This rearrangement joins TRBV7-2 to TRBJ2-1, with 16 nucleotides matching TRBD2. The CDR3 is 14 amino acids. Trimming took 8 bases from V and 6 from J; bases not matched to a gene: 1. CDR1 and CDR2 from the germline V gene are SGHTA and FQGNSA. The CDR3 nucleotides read TGTGCCAGCGGGACTAGCGGGAGGGCCAATGAGCAGTTCTTC. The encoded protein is CASGTSGRANEQFF. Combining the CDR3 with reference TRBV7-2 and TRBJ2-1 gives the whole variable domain GAGVSQSPSNKVTEKGKDVELRCDPISGHTALYWYRQSLGQGLEFLIYFQGNSAPDKSGLPSDRFSAERTGGSVSTLTIQRTQQEDSAVYLCASGTSGRANEQFFGPGTRLTVL.

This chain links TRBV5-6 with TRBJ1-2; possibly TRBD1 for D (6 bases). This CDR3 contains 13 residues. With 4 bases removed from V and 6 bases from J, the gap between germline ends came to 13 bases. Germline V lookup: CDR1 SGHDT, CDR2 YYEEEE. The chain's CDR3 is CASSITGRDGYTF. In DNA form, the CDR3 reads TGTGCCAGCAGCATCACAGGGCGGGATGGCTACACCTTC.